The sequence of this T cell receptor beta chain was determined in a study of blood T cell repertoires in COVID-19. Per the study methods: Nucleated cell number was recorded as an estimate derived from reference gene primer amplification. Here immunoSEQ multiplex PCR was the method, and the copy in TCRdb shows in-frame clones only, minus some. V and J calls and clone size are copied from that table; D and trimming were computed from the DNA. The table has about 120,000 clones, roughly 76% seen once. The CDR3 contains 15 residues. V trimming: 5 bases; J trimming: 1 base; junction bases outside the gene matches: 6. The germline gives CDR1 LNHDA, CDR2 SQIVND (reference sequence).

The sample taken for sequencing was peripheral blood. This chain connects TRBV19 to TRBJ1-1; 8 bases are a match to TRBD1. The receptor was isolated from a human donor in a cohort sampled during active COVID-19. CDR3 bases: TGTGCCAGTAGTGGGCCGGACAGGGCGAACACTGAAGCTTTCTTT. Protein sequence: CASSGPDRANTEAFF.